Reported below is one TCR beta chain. Clones were sequenced by immunoSEQ multiplex PCR, and TCRdb holds only the in-frame ones, with some missing. The sample holds 40,000 to 60,000 clones, about 89% seen once. These data belong to a study of neoadjuvant nivolumab and ipilimumab in lung cancer. The V gene lost 1 base and the J gene lost 5 bases, with 10 bases spanning the gap. This CDR3 has 14 amino acids. The V gene's germline CDR1 is MGHRA and CDR2 YSYEKL. This receptor was identified in an adult with non-small cell lung cancer. Some clones in this sample may be carry-over from other donors' samples. The sequences come from blood, collected before neoadjuvant nivolumab, alone or with ipilimumab. The V and J genes are TRBV4-1 and TRBJ2-3, with D perhaps TRBD2 (6 bases). CDR3 sequence: CASSQAGVGDTQYF. The CDR3 DNA reads as TGCGCCAGCAGCCAAGCGGGAGTTGGAGATACGCAGTATTTT.